The 22 T cell receptor beta chains presented below share a single source sample, sequenced in a study of blood T cell repertoires in COVID-19. Assay used: immunoSEQ multiplex PCR; TCRdb lists only in-frame clones, some missing. The sample shows hundreds of thousands of clones, 65% to 90% of them seen only once. Sequencing was performed on peripheral blood. The receptor set was obtained from a middle-aged man with active or convalescent COVID-19.

The V and J genes are TRBV5-1 and TRBJ1-2; no firm D call. Trimming cost V 5 bases and J 0 bases, with 11 bases left between them. Germline V gene sequence: CDR1 SGHRS, CDR2 YFSETQ. This CDR3 is built from 14 residues. CDR3 in DNA: TGCGCCAGCAGTTTAGAGTTTGCTAACTATGGCTACACCTTC. Protein sequence: CASSLEFANYGYTF.

V is TRBV6-5 and J is TRBJ2-1, with 8 nucleotides matching TRBD2. From germline, CDR1 is MNHEY and CDR2 SVGAGI. This CDR3 has 15 amino acids. Trimming at V came to 0 bases and at J to 4 bases, leaving 2 bases not matched to a gene. The CDR3 sequence is CASSYSGGDYNEQFF. As DNA, the CDR3 is TGTGCCAGCAGTTACTCCGGGGGGGATTACAATGAGCAGTTCTTC.

The rearrangement uses TRBV28 and TRBJ1-2, with TRBD1 as a possible D gene (5 bases). The V end lost 6 bases, the J end lost 10 bases, and 15 bases lay between the germline ends. The CDR3 totals 12 residues. The germline CDR1 and CDR2 sequences are MDHEN and SYDVKM. The CDR3 loop is CASRPRDFAYTF. In DNA form, the CDR3 reads TGTGCCAGCAGGCCACGGGACTTTGCCTACACCTTC.

This clone appeared a single time. The V gene is TRBV30, the J gene TRBJ1-3; 7 bases agree with TRBD1. V dropped 1 base and J dropped 1; count of bases not matched to a gene: 4. CDR1 and CDR2 (germline): GTSNPN, SVGIG (reference sequence). The CDR3 is 15 amino acids. The CDR3 reads CAWSAVRGSGNTIYF. CDR3 sequence (DNA): TGTGCCTGGAGTGCGGTCAGGGGGTCTGGAAACACCATATATTTT.

This chain joins TRBV7-2 and TRBJ2-5, with 9 bases matching TRBD2. Germline lookup yields CDR1 SGHTA and CDR2 FQGNSA. After removal of 5 bases from V and 5 bases from J, the junction contained 6 bases not matched to a gene. This CDR3 is 14 amino acids long. CDR3 nucleotide sequence: TGTGCCAGCAGCAAGAGCGGGAGGAGGGAGACCCAGTACTTC. Its translation: CASSKSGRRETQYF.

The chain joins TRBV5-4 to TRBJ1-1; possibly TRBD1 for D (5 bases). V gave up 1 base and J gave up 11 bases, with 12 bases separating them. CDR3 length: 12 residues. CDR1 SGHNT and CDR2 YYREEE come from the germline V gene (reference sequence). This chain's CDR3 is CASSLNENRAFF. DNA for the CDR3: TGTGCCAGCAGCTTGAACGAGAACAGGGCTTTCTTT.

The chain links TRBV27 to TRBJ2-1; TRBD2 matches 11 bases. Per germline, CDR1 MNHEY and CDR2 SMNVEV (reference sequence). The CDR3 runs 15 residues. The ends lost 8 bases at V and 2 bases at J; junction bases unmatched: 5. CDR3 region: CASSGLAAAYNEQFF. CDR3 bases: TGTGCCAGCTCGGGACTAGCGGCAGCCTACAATGAGCAGTTCTTC.

The V call is TRBV3-1 (or the pseudogene TRBV3-2), the J call TRBJ2-1; 8 bases fit TRBD2. The CDR3 consists of 15 residues. With V trimmed by 2 bases and J by 9 bases, 9 bases remained unmatched. Germline CDR1 is LGHDT and CDR2 is YNNKEL (reference sequence). CDR3 DNA: TGTGCCAGCAGCCAACCCCGGGGGGGCCCTACTGAGCAGTTCTTC. Translating gives CASSQPRGGPTEQFF.

The chain carries TRBV3-1 (or the pseudogene TRBV3-2) and TRBJ2-2; TRBD2 aligns across 7 bases. CDR1 and CDR2 from the germline V gene are LGHDT and YNNKEL (reference sequence). The CDR3 sequence is 17 residues long. V trimming: 4 bases; J trimming: 5 bases; junction bases outside the gene matches: 13. As DNA, the CDR3 is TGTGCCAGCAGCCCAGAAAAGGCTAGCGGAACTACCGGGGAGCTGTTTTTT. As protein: CASSPEKASGTTGELFF.

The gene calls are TRBV27 and TRBJ1-1; no reliable D call. The CDR3 totals 17 residues. Germline V gives CDR1 MNHEY, CDR2 SMNVEV (reference sequence). The ends were cut back, 6 bases at V and 5 bases at J, with 25 bases in the middle. CDR3 loop: CASSLTSIQPRGTEAFF. The DNA for the CDR3 is TGTGCCAGCAGCCTTACATCCATCCAACCGAGAGGAACTGAAGCTTTCTTT.

V usage is TRBV6-5 and J usage is TRBJ2-2; 7 nucleotides align to TRBD1. Looked up from germline, CDR1 is MNHEY and CDR2 is SVGAGI. Trimming cost V 4 bases and J 1 base; bases outside gene matches: 6. The CDR3 runs 16 residues. CDR3 coding DNA: TGTGCCAGCAGTTGGGCGAGGGGGCGGAACACCGGGGAGCTGTTTTTT. The encoded protein is CASSWARGRNTGELFF.

The chain's CDR3 is CASSPLNLKAFF. The CDR3 DNA reads TGTGCCAGCAGCCCTCTCAACTTAAAAGCTTTCTTT. The chain couples TRBV7-9 to TRBJ1-1, with unresolved D. The germline V gene has CDR1 SEHNR and CDR2 FQNEAQ (reference sequence). With 5 bases removed from V and 9 bases from J, the gap between germline ends came to 13 bases. The CDR3 has 12 amino acids.

This chain uses TRBV18 with TRBJ2-5; a weak D match, TRBD2 (6 bases). Trimming removed 3 bases at V and 7 bases at J, with 12 bases between. Germline assignment: CDR1 KGHSH and CDR2 LQKENI. The CDR3 has 13 amino acids. In DNA form, the CDR3 reads TGTGCCAGCTCACCGTTCGACGGGGGGACCCAGTACTTC. It translates to CASSPFDGGTQYF.

The chain uses TRBV11-2 and TRBJ1-2; 7 bases fit TRBD1. In germline, CDR1 is SGHAT, CDR2 FQNNGV. The CDR3 consists of 14 residues. The V segment lost 1 base and the J segment 4 bases; nucleotides outside the gene matches: 3. CDR3 in amino acids: CASSLADRAYGYTF. The CDR3 DNA follows: TGTGCCAGCAGCTTAGCTGACAGGGCCTATGGCTACACCTTC.

Only one count was recorded for this clone. The chain carries TRBV5-1 and TRBJ2-7; TRBD1 aligns across 11 bases. V was clipped by 4 bases and J by 6 bases; unmatched bases: 6. From germline, CDR1 is SGHRS and CDR2 YFSETQ. This CDR3 is built from 14 residues. The CDR3 loop reads CASSPGQGDGEQYF. DNA for the CDR3: TGCGCCAGCAGCCCGGGACAGGGGGACGGCGAGCAGTACTTC.

This clone was observed a handful of times. This rearrangement joins TRBV6-4 to TRBJ2-1; possible D gene TRBD1, 6 bases. The CDR3 covers 14 residues. CDR1 and CDR2 from the germline V gene are MRHNA and SNTAGT. The ends were cut back, 4 bases at V and 6 bases at J, with 13 bases in the middle. In DNA, the CDR3 is TGTGCCAGCAGTGCCGGGACATCGGTCAATGAGCAGTTCTTC. This gives the protein CASSAGTSVNEQFF.

The J gene is TRBJ2-7, the V gene TRBV4-1, with D possibly matching TRBD2 (7 bases). V lost 4 bases and J 9 bases, leaving 28 bases between the germline ends. The CDR3 runs 17 residues. Germline V lookup: CDR1 MGHRA, CDR2 YSYEKL. CDR3 residues: CASSLEVGGPVPNGQYF. The CDR3 DNA reads as TGCGCCAGCAGCCTAGAAGTCGGGGGGCCCGTCCCGAATGGGCAGTACTTC.

This sequence joins TRBV19 and TRBJ2-1; TRBD2 aligns across 12 bases. The CDR3 totals 17 residues. Germline values: CDR1 LNHDA, CDR2 SQIVND (reference sequence). Trimming removed 5 bases from V and 10 bases from J; junction bases left unmatched: 15. In DNA form, the CDR3 reads TGTGCCAGTAGTCGAGGACCGGCTAGCGGGAGGGCCTTGGAGCAGTTCTTC. Its protein product is CASSRGPASGRALEQFF.

The chain links TRBV5-1 to TRBJ2-5; 7 nucleotides align to TRBD1. After removal of 2 bases from V and 5 bases from J, the junction contained 9 bases not matched to a gene. The germline gives CDR1 SGHRS, CDR2 YFSETQ. The length of the CDR3 is 15 residues. DNA of the CDR3: TGCGCCAGCAGCTTAGACAGGGCGAGGCTCGAGACCCAGTACTTC. It is translated as CASSLDRARLETQYF.

This clone occurred once. The rearrangement uses TRBV5-1 and TRBJ2-7, with 10 bases matching TRBD2. Losses at the gene ends were 0 bases for V and 7 bases for J; bases not matched to a gene: 10. Germline V gene lookup returns CDR1 SGHRS and CDR2 YFSETQ. This CDR3 region has 16 residues. The CDR3 here is CASSLEASGSRSEQYF. CDR3 DNA: TGCGCCAGCAGCTTGGAGGCTAGCGGGAGCCGGAGTGAGCAGTACTTC.

This clone was seen only once. The chain links TRBV19 to TRBJ1-2; 9 positions agree with TRBD1. The germline gives CDR1 LNHDA, CDR2 SQIVND (reference sequence). V lost 5 bases, J lost 4 bases, and 11 bases stayed unmatched. The CDR3 loop spans 16 amino acids. CDR3 bases: TGTGCCAGTAGTGCTACATCCGGGACAGGGCCCTATGGCTACACCTTC. Its protein product is CASSATSGTGPYGYTF.

This rearrangement joins TRBV5-1 to TRBJ2-1; 11 bases fit TRBD2. This CDR3 comprises 15 residues. Germline CDR1 SGHRS, CDR2 YFSETQ. The J segment lost 6 bases and the V segment lost 10 bases, leaving 12 bases of the junction unmatched. CDR3 in amino acids: CASLPLAGVANEQFF. The CDR3 DNA sequence: TGCGCCTCCCTCCCACTAGCGGGAGTCGCCAATGAGCAGTTCTTC.